These 6 T cell receptor beta chains share one sample of origin, sequenced in a study of blood T cell repertoires in COVID-19 (dated by TCRdb to about 2020). Libraries were constructed by the immunoSEQ multiplex PCR assay. In TCRdb, the immuneACCESS table is reduced to in-frame sequences with V and J assigned. These tables do not hold every clone; where another copy was compared, an unresolved V gene accounts for under half, and the others remain unexplained. This sample gives 90,000 to 140,000 clones in total; roughly 79% of them show up just once. The ten largest clones take up 9.4% of the sample. The sequenced sample consisted of peripheral blood. Receptors were obtained from a woman between 65 and 79 years old with acute or convalescent COVID-19.

The V and J genes are TRBV3-1 (or the pseudogene TRBV3-2) and TRBJ1-2; D is ambiguous. The CDR3 length is 13 residues. V dropped 2 bases and J dropped 3 bases, with 7 bases sitting between them. Germline lookup yields CDR1 LGHDT and CDR2 YNNKEL (reference sequence). The DNA of the CDR3 is TGTGCCAGCAGCCAACTAGCTTACTATGGCTACACCTTC. Amino acid sequence: CASSQLAYYGYTF.

This chain joins TRBV9 and TRBJ1-2, with TRBD1 matching 7 bases. V was clipped by 4 bases and J by 6 bases; unmatched bases: 9. The CDR3 spans 14 residues. In germline, CDR1 is SGDLS, CDR2 YYNGEE. DNA for the CDR3: TGTGCCAGCAGCCCGGGACAGTCCTCCGATGGCTACACCTTC. Translation gives CASSPGQSSDGYTF. The whole variable domain, remainder taken from reference TRBV9 and TRBJ1-2, is DSGVTQTPKHLITATGQRVTLRCSPRSGDLSVYWYQQSLDQGLQFLIQYYNGEERAKGNILERFSAQQFPDLHSELNLSSLELGDSALYFCASSPGQSSDGYTFGSGTRLTVV.

The V and J genes are TRBV7-9 and TRBJ2-1; D gene unclear. Trimming removed 5 bases at V and 4 bases at J, with 15 bases between. Germline V gene data show CDR1 as SEHNR and CDR2 as FQNEAQ (reference sequence). The CDR3 covers 15 residues. The CDR3 reads CASSPASYDYNEQFF. CDR3 sequence (DNA): TGTGCCAGCAGCCCCGCGAGTTACGATTACAATGAGCAGTTCTTC.

J is TRBJ1-5 and V is TRBV2; D is possibly TRBD1 (5 bases). CDR1 and CDR2 (germline): SNHLY, FYNNEI. The CDR3 runs 15 residues. Trimming shortened V by 2 bases and J by 2 bases, and 10 bases separated the two germline ends. The CDR3 sequence is CASSEQGLGNQPQHF. The CDR3 coding sequence is TGTGCCAGCAGTGAACAGGGCTTGGGCAATCAGCCCCAGCATTTT.

The CDR3 reads CASRAYNSPLHF. DNA of the CDR3: TGTGCCAGCAGGGCTTACAATTCACCCCTCCACTTT. The V gene is TRBV6-5, the J gene TRBJ1-6; D unresolved. V dropped 6 bases and J dropped 7 bases, with 7 bases sitting between them. CDR1 and CDR2 (germline): MNHEY, SVGAGI. The CDR3 spans 12 residues.

The rearrangement links TRBV19 to TRBJ2-1, with 9 bases lining up with TRBD1. The CDR3 loop spans 14 amino acids. Germline trimming cut 6 bases from V and 8 bases from J; bases unmatched to any gene: 8. Germline V gene data show CDR1 as LNHDA and CDR2 as SQIVND (reference sequence). The CDR3 loop is CASRGQGSRYEQFF. CDR3 coding DNA: TGTGCCAGTAGGGGACAGGGATCCAGGTATGAGCAGTTCTTC.